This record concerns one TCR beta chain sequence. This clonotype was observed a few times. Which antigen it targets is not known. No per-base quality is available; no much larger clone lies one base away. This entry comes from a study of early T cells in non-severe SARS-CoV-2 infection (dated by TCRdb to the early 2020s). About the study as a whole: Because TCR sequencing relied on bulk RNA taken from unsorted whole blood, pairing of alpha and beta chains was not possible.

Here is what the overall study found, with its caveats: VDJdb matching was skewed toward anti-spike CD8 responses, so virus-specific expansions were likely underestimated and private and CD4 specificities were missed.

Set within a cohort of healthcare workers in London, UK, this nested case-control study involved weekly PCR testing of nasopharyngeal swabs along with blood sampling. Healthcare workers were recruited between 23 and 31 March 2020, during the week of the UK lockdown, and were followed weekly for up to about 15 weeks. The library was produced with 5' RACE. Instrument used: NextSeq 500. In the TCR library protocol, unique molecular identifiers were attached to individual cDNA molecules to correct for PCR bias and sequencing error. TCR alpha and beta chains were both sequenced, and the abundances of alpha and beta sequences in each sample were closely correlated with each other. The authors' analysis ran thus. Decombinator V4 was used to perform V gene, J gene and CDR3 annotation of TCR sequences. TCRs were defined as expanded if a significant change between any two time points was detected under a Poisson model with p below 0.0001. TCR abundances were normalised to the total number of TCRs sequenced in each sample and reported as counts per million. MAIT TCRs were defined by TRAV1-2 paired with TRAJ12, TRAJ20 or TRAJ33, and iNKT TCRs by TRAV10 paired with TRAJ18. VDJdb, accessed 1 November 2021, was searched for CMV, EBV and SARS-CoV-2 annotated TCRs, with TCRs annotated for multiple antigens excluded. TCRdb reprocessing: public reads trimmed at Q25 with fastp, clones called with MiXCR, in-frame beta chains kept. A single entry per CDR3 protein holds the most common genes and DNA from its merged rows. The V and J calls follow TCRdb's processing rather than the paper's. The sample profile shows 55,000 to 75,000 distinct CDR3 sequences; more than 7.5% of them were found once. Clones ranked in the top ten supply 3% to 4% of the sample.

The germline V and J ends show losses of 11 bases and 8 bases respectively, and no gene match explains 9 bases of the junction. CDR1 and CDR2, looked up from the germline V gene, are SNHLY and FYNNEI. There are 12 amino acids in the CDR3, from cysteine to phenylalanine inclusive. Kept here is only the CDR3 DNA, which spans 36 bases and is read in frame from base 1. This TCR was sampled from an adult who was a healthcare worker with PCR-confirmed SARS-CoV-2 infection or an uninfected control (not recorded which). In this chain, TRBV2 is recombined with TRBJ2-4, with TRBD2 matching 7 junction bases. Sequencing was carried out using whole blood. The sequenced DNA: TGTGCCGGTGCGGGGGACTCTGACATTCAGTACTTC. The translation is CAGAGDSDIQYF.